This T cell receptor beta chain derives from a study of T cell responses to AZD1222 COVID-19 vaccine. Study-wide points: Donors were largely white British and mainly female; clonal diversity was possibly underestimated. Repertoires were obtained only post-peak T cell response. Spike-specific TCR depth and breadth grew after two AZD1222 doses. It was only a handful of AZD1222 recipients who were seropositive at baseline.

Clones were sequenced by immunoSEQ multiplex PCR, and TCRdb holds only the in-frame ones, with some missing. The sample includes some 120,000 clones, about nine tenths seen only once; the top ten take 4% to 4.5%. The CDR3 spans 15 residues. Looked up from germline, CDR1 is SQVTM and CDR2 is ANQGSEA. Trimming shortened V by 1 base and J by 1 base, and 13 bases separated the two germline ends. This clone has only a few counts. Its antigen is still unknown. The source was peripheral blood, collected 28 days after the second dose of the MenACWY control vaccine. The V and J genes are TRBV29-1 and TRBJ1-1, with TRBD1 as a possible D gene (6 bases). The sequence derives from an adult who received the MenACWY meningococcal vaccine as a control. Here the CDR3 reads CSVEAGASGNTEAFF. CDR3 DNA: TGCAGCGTTGAAGCAGGGGCTTCGGGGAACACTGAAGCTTTCTTT.